The sequence of this TCR beta chain was determined in a study of blood T cell repertoires in COVID-19. Overall study: The United States, Italy and Spain were the sources of the acute and convalescent COVID-19 samples. The cDNA or gDNA used as material had been derived from T cells, B-cell-depleted T cells, or PBMCs.

In the authors' workflow: Estimation of nucleated cell counts was performed using reference gene primer amplification. Profiled with immunoSEQ multiplex PCR; TCRdb holds only in-frame clones, not every one. Clonal size and the V and J genes are those of that table, whereas D and trimming came from the DNA. The sample consists of around 170,000 clones, approximately 90% of them appearing once. Trimming shortened V by 2 bases and J by 2 bases, and 12 bases separated the two germline ends. Germline V CDR1 and CDR2: KGHSH, LQKENI. The CDR3 loop spans 15 amino acids. Sequencing used peripheral blood. V and J are TRBV18 and TRBJ1-2, with TRBD1 as a possible D gene (5 bases). The source is a man between 45 and 60 years old with acute or convalescent COVID-19. The CDR3 DNA reads TGTGCCAGCTCACCATTTTCCAGGGAAAACTATGGCTACACCTTC. Amino acid sequence: CASSPFSRENYGYTF.